Only a few counts were recorded for the clone carrying this T cell receptor (beta chain). Its antigen remains unidentified. This CDR3 comprises 13 residues. Germline CDR1 and CDR2: SNHLY and FYNNEI. V was shortened by 4 bases and J by 4 bases, with 8 bases between the two germline ends. The treatment: skin biopsy from PPD injection site in Mantoux-positive individual. A UMI-containing oligonucleotide was joined by 3' ligation to the TCR cDNA template. Ligated cDNA underwent four rounds of PCR with nested alpha and beta constant region primers and SP2. TCRdb re-derived calls from the UMI-ligation and nested PCR reads in MiXCR, one entry per CDR3 protein. The data show more than 30,000 distinct CDR3 sequences, 6.7% seen once. The sample comes from a study of naive and memory T cell subsets. Broader study findings: The RNA method is potentially sensitive to activation and differentiation changes.

Sequences were derived from skin, sampled from a tuberculin skin test site. The clonotype was recovered from an adult in good health. V and J are TRBV2 and TRBJ2-1; D gene unclear. The CDR3 DNA reads as TGTGCCAGCAGTGTTGTAGTTTACAATGAGCAGTTCTTC. This gives the protein CASSVVVYNEQFF. The variable domain in full, completed from reference TRBV2 and TRBJ2-1, reads EPEVTQTPSHQVTQMGQEVILRCVPISNHLYFYWYRQILGQKVEFLVSFYNNEISEKSEIFDDQFSVERPDGSNFTLKIRSTKLEDSAMYFCASSVVVYNEQFFGPGTRLTVL.